These T cell receptor beta chains were read from a single sample in a study of T cell repertoires in aging, cancer and after chemotherapy. TCRdb re-derived calls from the multiplex PCR reads in MiXCR, one entry per CDR3 protein. The table has approximately 11,000 distinct CDR3 sequences, roughly 42% seen once. Sequencing was carried out using blood. The receptors come from a human donor in good health. Each CDR3 is given with its conserved first and last residue. The D gene is left open where the match is weak. Expanded clones get a size class; other rows say once, few or many, or leave the size out.

D gene	clone size	V gene	J gene	CDR3 length	CDR3 protein	CDR3 DNA
NA	NA	TRBV12-3/TRBV12-4	TRBJ1-1	15	CASSLGGLMNTEAFF	TGTGCCAGCAGTTTGGGAGGGCTCATGAACACTGAAGCTTTCTTT
NA	once	TRBV6-1	TRBJ2-7	16	CASSDSRGVWTYEQYF	TGTGCCAGCAGTGACTCTCGGGGCGTGTGGACCTACGAGCAGTACTTC
TRBD2	NA	TRBV6-5	TRBJ2-1	13	CASTPAGDIEQFF	TGTGCCAGCACCCCAGCGGGAGATATTGAGCAGTTCTTC
TRBD1	NA	TRBV27	TRBJ2-1	16	CASSLIAGQGANEQFF	TGTGCCAGCAGTTTAATAGCGGGACAGGGGGCCAATGAGCAGTTCTTC
NA	few	TRBV6-5	TRBJ1-4	14	CASRIDLGNEKLFF	TGTGCCAGCAGGATAGATTTGGGTAATGAAAAACTGTTTTTT
TRBD1	few	TRBV19	TRBJ1-6	16	CASKDLPGQSNSPLHF	TGTGCCAGTAAGGACCTTCCGGGACAGTCAAATTCACCCCTCCACTTT
NA	NA	TRBV6-2/TRBV6-3	TRBJ2-7	15	CASSRPPPFPYEQYF	TGTGCCAGCAGTAGGCCGCCGCCGTTTCCCTACGAGCAGTACTTC
NA	NA	TRBV15	TRBJ2-6	19	CATSRPRRLTNSGANVLTF	TGTGCCACCAGCAGACCCCGACGATTGACAAACTCTGGGGCCAACGTCCTGACTTTC
TRBD1	NA	TRBV7-2	TRBJ1-1	13	CASRSGTDAEAFF	TGTGCCAGCAGGTCCGGGACAGACGCTGAAGCTTTCTTT
NA	medium-sized	TRBV29-1	TRBJ1-2	11	CSVASGRGYTF	TGCAGCGTTGCCTCCGGAAGGGGCTACACCTTC
NA	few	TRBV19	TRBJ1-4	11	CASRENEKLFF	TGTGCCAGTAGGGAGAATGAAAAACTGTTTTTT
NA	NA	TRBV20-1	TRBJ1-2	15	CSASPFVSQDYGYTF	TGCAGTGCTAGTCCTTTCGTAAGTCAAGACTATGGCTACACCTTC
TRBD2	NA	TRBV15	TRBJ2-3	17	CATSRSPGLGDTDTQYF	TGTGCCACCAGCAGGAGTCCGGGACTAGGGGACACAGATACGCAGTATTTT
TRBD1	few	TRBV27	TRBJ1-6	14	CASSKDRADSPLHF	TGTGCCAGCAGTAAGGACAGGGCCGATTCACCCCTCCACTTT
TRBD1	NA	TRBV7-3	TRBJ1-2	17	CASSRGGQPEPNYGYTF	TGTGCCAGCAGCAGAGGGGGACAGCCCGAGCCAAACTATGGCTACACCTTC
NA	NA	TRBV5-4	TRBJ1-2	14	CASSIQTPGRGYTF	TGTGCCAGCAGCATCCAGACCCCCGGACGTGGCTACACCTTC
NA	NA	TRBV19	TRBJ1-2	16	CASINKRFTGTDGYTF	TGTGCCAGTATCAATAAGAGATTTACAGGGACGGATGGCTACACCTTC
NA	few	TRBV27	TRBJ2-7	14	CASSFGKSSYEQYF	TGTGCCAGCAGTTTTGGCAAGAGCTCCTACGAGCAGTACTTC
NA	NA	TRBV6-2/TRBV6-3	TRBJ2-1	15	CASSLSSARPNEQFF	TGTGCCAGCAGTTTATCGTCGGCGCGACCCAATGAGCAGTTCTTC
NA	few	TRBV19	TRBJ2-3	16	CASSIVQGGSTDTQYF	TGTGCCAGTAGTATAGTACAGGGGGGGTCCACAGATACGCAGTATTTT
NA	NA	TRBV11-2	TRBJ2-7	12	CASSSSFNEQYF	TGTGCCAGCAGCTCGTCCTTTAACGAGCAGTACTTC
TRBD2	NA	TRBV30	TRBJ2-3	14	CACLSGLAADTQYF	TGTGCCTGTCTAAGTGGACTAGCGGCAGATACGCAGTATTTT
NA	NA	TRBV29-1	TRBJ2-1	13	CSGADSSYNEQFF	TGCAGCGGAGCAGACAGCTCCTACAATGAGCAGTTCTTC
NA	NA	TRBV20-1	TRBJ2-7	13	CSAREGQYNEQYF	TGCAGTGCTAGAGAGGGCCAGTATAACGAGCAGTACTTC
NA	NA	TRBV7-2	TRBJ2-1	12	CAIRLLAPEQFF	TGTGCCATCAGGCTGTTGGCCCCGGAGCAGTTCTTC
TRBD1	NA	TRBV6-5	TRBJ2-7	14	CASSARDRGYEQYF	TGTGCCAGCAGTGCAAGGGACAGGGGCTACGAGCAGTACTTC
NA	NA	TRBV6-5	TRBJ1-2	15	CASSRRLLYSYGYTF	TGTGCCAGCAGCCGCAGGCTCCTATATTCCTATGGCTACACCTTC
NA	NA	TRBV28	TRBJ1-1	14	CASTPGGLNTEAFF	TGTGCCAGCACCCCGGGGGGCCTGAACACTGAAGCTTTCTTT
NA	few	TRBV12-3/TRBV12-4	TRBJ1-5	14	CASSLRAGWQPQHF	TGTGCCAGCAGTTTAAGGGCAGGGTGGCAGCCCCAGCATTTT
NA	NA	TRBV30	TRBJ2-2	16	CAWSTRYTGTTGELFF	TGTGCCTGGAGTACCCGGTACACAGGGACCACCGGGGAGCTGTTTTTT
NA	NA	TRBV7-2	TRBJ2-1	14	CASNLAGGGNQQFF	TGTGCCAGCAACTTGGCAGGGGGAGGTAATCAGCAGTTCTTC
NA	few	TRBV5-6	TRBJ1-6	16	CASSQTLGSYNSPLHF	TGTGCCAGCAGTCAAACCCTGGGCTCCTATAATTCACCCCTCCACTTT
TRBD2	NA	TRBV11-1	TRBJ2-7	14	CASSWTSGTYEQYF	TGTGCCAGCAGCTGGACTAGCGGGACCTACGAGCAGTACTTC
TRBD2	few	TRBV12-3/TRBV12-4	TRBJ2-1	13	CASGGLANSEQFF	TGTGCCAGCGGAGGACTAGCCAACAGTGAGCAGTTCTTC
TRBD1	few	TRBV7-9	TRBJ2-1	15	CASSMGQGAFNEQFF	TGTGCCAGCAGCATGGGACAGGGGGCGTTCAATGAGCAGTTCTTC
NA	NA	TRBV20-1	TRBJ1-4	14	CSARGREGNEKLFF	TGCAGTGCTAGAGGCAGGGAAGGTAATGAAAAACTGTTTTTT
TRBD1	few	TRBV30	TRBJ1-6	18	CAWRVRGQGSGYNSPLHF	TGTGCCTGGAGAGTACGGGGACAGGGCTCCGGGTATAATTCACCCCTCCACTTT
TRBD1	NA	TRBV20-1	TRBJ1-4	12	CSAPEGAEKLFF	TGCAGTGCCCCGGAGGGGGCCGAAAAACTGTTTTTT
NA	few	TRBV28	TRBJ1-5	12	CASRQSNQPQHF	TGTGCCAGCAGACAGAGCAATCAGCCCCAGCATTTT
NA	few	TRBV6-2/TRBV6-3	TRBJ2-2	13	CAGMRRGTGELFF	TGTGCCGGTATGAGGAGGGGCACCGGGGAGCTGTTTTTT
NA	NA	TRBV12-3/TRBV12-4	TRBJ1-2	12	CASSSRIAGYTF	TGTGCCAGCAGTTCCCGGATCGCCGGCTACACCTTC
NA	NA	TRBV6-2/TRBV6-3	TRBJ1-2	14	CASRQPGTRYGYTF	TGTGCCAGCAGACAACCCGGGACCAGATATGGCTACACCTTC
TRBD1	few	TRBV6-2/TRBV6-3	TRBJ1-2	12	CASRQGATGYTF	TGTGCCAGCAGACAGGGGGCGACCGGCTACACCTTC
NA	few	TRBV7-2	TRBJ2-1	15	CASSLDRSLYNEQFF	TGTGCCAGCAGCTTGGACCGATCTTTGTACAATGAGCAGTTCTTC
TRBD2	NA	TRBV30	TRBJ2-1	17	CAWSAPRRAGHNNEQFF	TGTGCCTGGAGTGCCCCCAGGAGAGCGGGGCACAACAATGAGCAGTTCTTC
NA	few	TRBV4-2	TRBJ1-3	11	CAGESGNTIYF	TGTGCCGGCGAGTCTGGAAACACCATATATTTT
NA	few	TRBV6-5	TRBJ2-3	15	CASSYSGPNTDTQYF	TGTGCCAGCAGTTACTCGGGACCCAACACAGATACGCAGTATTTT
NA	NA	TRBV27	TRBJ2-6	13	CASTASGANVLTF	TGTGCCAGCACGGCCTCTGGGGCCAACGTCCTGACTTTC
NA	few	TRBV7-9	TRBJ2-3	16	CASSSQGLLETDTQYF	TGTGCCAGCAGCTCCCAAGGACTGCTGGAGACAGATACGCAGTATTTT
TRBD1	NA	TRBV6-6	TRBJ1-1	16	CASSYSRDRGNTEAFF	TGTGCCAGCAGTTACTCGAGGGACAGGGGGAACACTGAAGCTTTCTTT
NA	few	TRBV29-1	TRBJ1-2	16	CSVEDPWTPKGDGYTF	TGCAGCGTTGAAGATCCATGGACCCCTAAAGGAGATGGCTACACCTTC
TRBD1	NA	TRBV7-3	TRBJ1-5	14	CASSRDRGDQPQHF	TGTGCCAGCAGCCGGGACAGGGGTGATCAGCCCCAGCATTTT
TRBD1	NA	TRBV7-3	TRBJ1-2	13	CVSSDRGGYGYTF	TGTGTCAGCAGCGACAGGGGCGGCTATGGCTACACCTTC
TRBD1	few	TRBV10-1	TRBJ1-3	20	CASRTTGGASSGHSGNTIYF	TGCGCCAGCAGAACTACAGGGGGCGCGTCTAGCGGACACTCTGGAAACACCATATATTTT
TRBD1	NA	TRBV6-4	TRBJ1-2	14	CASSPGTEVGGYTF	TGTGCCAGCAGTCCCGGGACAGAGGTCGGTGGCTACACCTTC
NA	NA	TRBV10-3	TRBJ1-5	15	CAISESRSGNQPQHF	TGTGCCATCAGTGAGTCGCGGTCTGGCAATCAGCCCCAGCATTTT
NA	few	TRBV29-1	TRBJ1-3	13	CSVGGETGNTIYF	TGCAGCGTTGGGGGGGAAACAGGAAACACCATATATTTT
NA	few	TRBV6-5	TRBJ2-3	13	CASSRQFTDTQYF	TGTGCCAGCAGTCGACAGTTCACAGATACGCAGTATTTT
NA	NA	TRBV19	TRBJ2-3	14	CASSIGPETDTQYF	TGTGCCAGTAGTATAGGACCAGAAACAGATACGCAGTATTTT